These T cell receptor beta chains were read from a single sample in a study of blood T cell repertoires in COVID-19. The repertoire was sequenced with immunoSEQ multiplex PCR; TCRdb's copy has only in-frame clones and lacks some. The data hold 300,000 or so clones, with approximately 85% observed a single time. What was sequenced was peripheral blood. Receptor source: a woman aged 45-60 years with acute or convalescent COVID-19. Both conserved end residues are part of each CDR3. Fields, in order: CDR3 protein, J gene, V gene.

CDR3: CASSKGLAGEGTQYF
J: TRBJ2-3
V: TRBV7-3

CDR3: CASNRVGTGHGNEQFF
J: TRBJ2-1
V: TRBV19

CDR3: CASSKDRQREKLFF
J: TRBJ1-4
V: TRBV7-9

CDR3: CASSDSYSEETQYF
J: TRBJ2-5
V: TRBV27

CDR3: CATSEGSSYEQYF
J: TRBJ2-7
V: TRBV24-1

CDR3: CASSSSLAGVFGETQYF
J: TRBJ2-5
V: TRBV7-8

CDR3: CASSLGGANTGELFF
J: TRBJ2-2
V: TRBV5-1

CDR3: CASSSSGTSGRTGELFF
J: TRBJ2-2
V: TRBV18

CDR3: CASSLGTGGSETQYF
J: TRBJ2-5
V: TRBV5-1

CDR3: CASRGQGAVVQPQHF
J: TRBJ1-5
V: TRBV7-4

CDR3: CASSSPQRTYEQYF
J: TRBJ2-7
V: TRBV28

CDR3: CASSSEVNTEAFF
J: TRBJ1-1
V: TRBV6-5

CDR3: CAWSVRAGGYEQYF
J: TRBJ2-7
V: TRBV30

CDR3: CASRLVEDSDQPQHF
J: TRBJ1-5
V: TRBV12-2

CDR3: CATSRDSHRGNEQFF
J: TRBJ2-1
V: TRBV15

CDR3: CASKIGNQPQHF
J: TRBJ1-5
V: TRBV19

CDR3: CASRGGTGVGEKLFF
J: TRBJ1-4
V: TRBV2

CDR3: CASSVQGASSGNTIYF
J: TRBJ1-3
V: TRBV2

CDR3: CASSSYPGTGEQYF
J: TRBJ2-7
V: TRBV27

CDR3: CASSLGGGRETQYF
J: TRBJ2-5
V: TRBV7-3

CDR3: CASSTQQGGAEGYTF
J: TRBJ1-2
V: TRBV27

CDR3: CASTIAGIHEAFF
J: TRBJ1-1
V: TRBV30

CDR3: CASRRDRDTTATNEKLFF
J: TRBJ1-4
V: TRBV10-1

CDR3: CASSSLAGHIGTDTQYF
J: TRBJ2-3
V: TRBV28

CDR3: CSASWGDRTDTQYF
J: TRBJ2-3
V: TRBV20-1

CDR3: CASGQGGGNTIYF
J: TRBJ1-3
V: TRBV25-1

CDR3: CSASSDGGLAGGEQFF
J: TRBJ2-1
V: TRBV20-1

CDR3: CASSFTGSGYGYTF
J: TRBJ1-2
V: TRBV28

CDR3: CAWSTGGTSEKLFF
J: TRBJ1-4
V: TRBV30

CDR3: CASSFNVRPGANVLTF
J: TRBJ2-6
V: TRBV14

CDR3: CASSSSGSAGTEAFF
J: TRBJ1-1
V: TRBV7-3

CDR3: CATSEKGQIGNYGYTF
J: TRBJ1-2
V: TRBV24-1

CDR3: CASNLPTRVPNEKLFF
J: TRBJ1-4
V: TRBV28

CDR3: CASTHSSTDTQYF
J: TRBJ2-3
V: TRBV19

CDR3: CASSSPLDRGGSPLHF
J: TRBJ1-6
V: TRBV7-9

CDR3: CAISESTSVNTGELFF
J: TRBJ2-2
V: TRBV10-3

CDR3: CAITDRTSSADEQYF
J: TRBJ2-7
V: TRBV10-3

CDR3: CASSYNRGSGANVLTF
J: TRBJ2-6
V: TRBV7-9

CDR3: CASSWLAGGSYNEQFF
J: TRBJ2-1
V: TRBV27

CDR3: CASSNRTGHEQYF
J: TRBJ2-7
V: TRBV7-6

CDR3: CASSLSRDKEYF
J: TRBJ2-7
V: TRBV28

CDR3: CASSQEVWLAGGLPPSRTQYF
J: TRBJ2-3
V: TRBV3-1/TRBV3-2

CDR3: CASSLQSNQPQHF
J: TRBJ1-5
V: TRBV5-5

CDR3: CASSRGQGYEQYF
J: TRBJ2-7
V: TRBV18

CDR3: CASTPLARVVEQFF
J: TRBJ2-1
V: TRBV5-1

CDR3: CASSRQSWTSGRGGWRTGELFF
J: TRBJ2-2
V: TRBV19

CDR3: CASSHRSREKLFF
J: TRBJ1-4
V: TRBV4-1

CDR3: CASSLGQYTGELFF
J: TRBJ2-2
V: TRBV7-3

CDR3: CASSPREADTQYF
J: TRBJ2-3
V: TRBV18

CDR3: CASSILVSLDEQFF
J: TRBJ2-1
V: TRBV19

CDR3: CASSQGSGGLGTQYF
J: TRBJ2-5
V: TRBV4-1

CDR3: CASTRQVSNTGELFF
J: TRBJ2-2
V: TRBV6-5